These 32 T cell receptor beta chains were sequenced from one sample in a study of T cells in Graves' hyperthyroidism and ophthalmopathy. TCR beta CDR3 region amplification was performed from RNA transcripts. The study used the HTBI primer set for a first-round RT-PCR of the TCR CDR3. TCRdb re-called the multiplex PCR reads with MiXCR, one entry per CDR3 protein. The sample holds about 100,000 distinct CDR3 sequences, approximately 15% seen once. The sequenced sample consisted of blood. These receptors all stem from a woman in her 50s with Graves' hyperthyroidism.

This clonotype has ten or more counts. The gene calls are TRBV20-1 and TRBJ2-1, with 7 bases fitting TRBD1. V shed 4 bases, J shed 0 bases, and the junction held 0 bases outside the gene matches. Germline CDR1 and CDR2: DFQATT and SNEGSKA (reference sequence). The CDR3 consists of 13 residues. CDR3 in amino acids: CSANRGSYNEQFF. The CDR3, as DNA: TGCAGTGCTAACAGGGGCTCCTACAATGAGCAGTTCTTC.

The table lists this clonotype with a few counts. The chain combines TRBV5-1 with TRBJ2-2, with D perhaps matching TRBD1 or TRBD2 (6 bases each). Germline V lookup: CDR1 SGHRS, CDR2 YFSETQ. The CDR3 has 18 residues. Between the trimmed V and J ends, which lost 4 bases and 4 bases, there was a span of 23 bases. CDR3 sequence reads: CASSTPGAAARSTGELFF. The CDR3 DNA reads TGCGCCAGCAGCACCCCGGGGGCCGCCGCCCGAAGCACCGGGGAGCTGTTTTTT.

V gene TRBV5-1 combines with J gene TRBJ2-7, with 8 bases aligning to TRBD2. V trimming: 2 bases; J trimming: 4 bases; junction bases outside the gene matches: 5. This CDR3 contains 14 residues. In germline, CDR1 is SGHRS, CDR2 YFSETQ. The CDR3 DNA sequence: TGCGCCAGCAGCTTAGCGGGGGACGCTTACGAGCAGTACTTC. This codes for CASSLAGDAYEQYF.

The chain employs TRBV4-1 and TRBJ2-3; 13 positions match TRBD2. The CDR3 extends over 15 amino acids. The V and J ends lost 2 bases and 4 bases, in that order; junction bases with no gene match: 0. Germline CDR1 is MGHRA and CDR2 is YSYEKL. The DNA of the CDR3 is TGCGCCAGCAGCCAAACTAGCGGGGGGGCAGATACGCAGTATTTT. The encoded protein is CASSQTSGGADTQYF.

This clonotype was observed many times. The chain recombines TRBV7-2 with TRBJ2-5; D gene ambiguous. Germline V gene data show CDR1 as SGHTA and CDR2 as FQGNSA. The CDR3 is 12 residues long. Trimming cost V 3 bases and J 4 bases, with 6 bases left between them. As DNA, the CDR3 is TGTGCCAGCAGCTTGACGTCAGAGACCCAGTACTTC. As protein: CASSLTSETQYF.

Details on this clonotype: The conserved phenylalanine or tryptophan normally closing the CDR3 is absent here, so this likely arose from a read error. The chain combines TRBV5-1 with TRBJ2-2; TRBD1 matches at 7 bases. The CDR3 covers 16 residues. Losses at the gene ends were 0 bases for V and 3 bases for J; bases not matched to a gene: 5. In germline, CDR1 is SGHRS, CDR2 YFSETQ. CDR3 residues: CASSLAGTAYTGELFL. The CDR3, as DNA: TGCGCCAGCAGCTTGGCCGGGACAGCTTACACCGGGGAGCTGTTTCTT.

This clonotype was seen ten or more times. The chain uses TRBV7-2 and TRBJ2-3; perhaps TRBD2 as D (6 bases). V gave up 4 bases and J gave up 2 bases, with 13 bases separating them. This CDR3 is built from 15 residues. Germline-derived CDR1 and CDR2 are SGHTA and FQGNSA. CDR3 nucleotides: TGTGCCAGCAGCTCAGATAGCGGTTTCACAGATACGCAGTATTTT. This gives the protein CASSSDSGFTDTQYF.

The chain couples TRBV20-1 to TRBJ2-1; 14 positions agree with TRBD2. Trimming removed 5 bases from V and 7 bases from J; junction bases left unmatched: 7. Germline values: CDR1 DFQATT, CDR2 SNEGSKA (reference sequence). This CDR3 comprises 15 residues. CDR3: CSAGSGTSGGNEQFF. The CDR3 region has the DNA TGCAGTGCTGGGAGCGGGACTAGCGGGGGAAATGAGCAGTTCTTC.

The chain links TRBV29-1 to TRBJ2-5, with TRBD2 identical over 13 bases. CDR3 length: 15 amino acids. Trimming cost V 3 bases and J 3 bases; bases outside gene matches: 4. The germline V gene has CDR1 SQVTM and CDR2 ANQGSEA. The DNA for the CDR3 is TGCAGCGTTGACCCCGGACTAGCGGGAGAAGAGACCCAGTACTTC. Translation gives CSVDPGLAGEETQYF.

This clonotype was recorded a few times. The CDR3 loop is CASSLVGGGLNTEAFF. CDR3 sequence (DNA): TGTGCCAGCAGCTTGGTAGGGGGCGGCCTGAACACTGAAGCTTTCTTT. The chain uses TRBV5-6 and TRBJ1-1, with 7 bases matching TRBD1. The J segment lost 0 bases and the V segment lost 0 bases, leaving 5 bases of the junction unmatched. The CDR3 has 16 amino acids. Germline-derived CDR1 and CDR2 are SGHDT and YYEEEE.

This clonotype was recorded many times. The chain combines TRBV27 with TRBJ2-1; the match to TRBD1 covers 8 bases. The CDR3 is 16 residues long. The germline V gene encodes CDR1 MNHEY and CDR2 SMNVEV (reference sequence). With V trimmed by 6 bases and J by 8 bases, 15 bases remained unmatched. CDR3 sequence (DNA): TGTGCCAGCAGATACCTCGTCGGGACAGGCGACGATGAGCAGTTCTTC. It specifies CASRYLVGTGDDEQFF.

In this sample, this clonotype turned up many times. This rearrangement joins TRBV6-1 to TRBJ2-1; D is uncertain. Germline V gene sequence: CDR1 MNHNS, CDR2 SASEGT. V was cut by 6 bases and J by 4 bases, with 19 bases left in between. The CDR3 runs 16 residues. CDR3 coding DNA: TGTGCCAGCAGCTCACTCTTTTCAGTGGGGTACAATGAGCAGTTCTTC. Translating it yields CASSSLFSVGYNEQFF.

This clonotype was detected many times. This rearrangement joins TRBV12-3 or TRBV12-4 to TRBJ2-2, with no clear D. V was shortened by 3 bases and J by 6 bases, with 5 bases between the two germline ends. CDR3 size: 12 residues. DNA for the CDR3: TGTGCCAGCAGTTTCAGCGCCGGGGAGCTGTTTTTT. Its protein is CASSFSAGELFF.

The table lists this clonotype with many counts. This rearrangement joins TRBV6-1 to TRBJ2-3, with TRBD2 matching over 11 bases. The germline V gene encodes CDR1 MNHNS and CDR2 SASEGT. V lost 5 bases and J lost 7; bases outside the gene matches: 8. The CDR3 has 15 residues. The CDR3 sequence is CASSPTSGGLYTQYF. The CDR3 DNA is TGTGCCAGCAGTCCAACTAGCGGGGGACTCTATACGCAGTATTTT.

This clonotype was detected ten times or more. V and J are TRBV19 and TRBJ1-5; D gene uncertain. The ends were cut back, 1 base at V and 4 bases at J, with 5 bases in the middle. Germline CDR1 and CDR2: LNHDA and SQIVND (reference sequence). The CDR3 has 13 residues. CDR3 in DNA: TGTGCCAGTAGTATAGTTGCTAATCAGCCCCAGCATTTT. As protein: CASSIVANQPQHF.

This clonotype was counted many times. The chain joins TRBV11-2 to TRBJ2-2, with D unresolved. V was trimmed by 11 bases and J by 0 bases, leaving 10 bases between them. Per the germline V gene, CDR1 is SGHAT and CDR2 is FQNNGV. The CDR3 loop spans 13 amino acids. CDR3 protein: CAGTDPNTGELFF. The DNA of the CDR3 is TGTGCCGGCACAGACCCGAACACCGGGGAGCTGTTTTTT.

This clonotype came up many times. The rearrangement links TRBV5-1 to TRBJ1-1; D might be TRBD1 (5 bases). V was clipped by 5 bases and J by 6 bases, with 14 bases between them. Per the germline V gene, CDR1 is SGHRS and CDR2 is YFSETQ. This CDR3 spans 13 amino acids. The CDR3 region is CASRQGVSAEAFF. The DNA of the CDR3 is TGCGCCAGCAGGCAGGGTGTCAGCGCTGAAGCTTTCTTT.

In this sample, this clonotype turned up many times. The CDR3 DNA follows: TGTGCCAGCAGCACGCCCGGGACTAGCGCCAGCACAGATACGCAGTATTTT. The encoded protein is CASSTPGTSASTDTQYF. The rearrangement uses TRBV7-2 and TRBJ2-3; 10 nucleotides align to TRBD2. The V gene end was trimmed by 5 bases and the J gene end by 0 bases; junction bases not matched to a gene: 8. Germline V gene sequence: CDR1 SGHTA, CDR2 FQGNSA. CDR3 size: 17 residues.

The chain carries TRBV28 and TRBJ2-6, with D unclear. The CDR3 contains 16 residues. Trimming removed 5 bases at V and 0 bases at J, with 11 bases between. The V gene's germline CDR1 is MDHEN and CDR2 SYDVKM. The CDR3 nucleotides read TGTGCCAGCAGTCCCCTCTCAGACTCTGGGGCCAACGTCCTGACTTTC. Residues: CASSPLSDSGANVLTF.

In the case of this clonotype: The DNA is left out, because the CDR3 cannot be placed on it with certainty; the CDR3 is given as TCRdb lists it. The chain couples TRBV28 to TRBJ2-3; TRBD2 is the table's D call and was not checked against the DNA. Germline assignment: CDR1 MDHEN and CDR2 SYDVKM. The CDR3 spans 19 residues, counting both ends. The CDR3 sequence: CASSSSYLLAGGSTDTQYF.

This clonotype was observed at least ten times. The rearrangement links TRBV28 to TRBJ2-5, with D perhaps assigned TRBD1 or TRBD2 (5 bases each). The germline V gene has CDR1 MDHEN and CDR2 SYDVKM. V was shortened by 4 bases and J by 5 bases, with 17 bases between the two germline ends. The CDR3 totals 15 residues. CDR3 loop: CASSSLRGFQETQYF. The CDR3 bases are TGTGCCAGCAGTTCCCTCCGGGGCTTCCAGGAGACCCAGTACTTC. The full variable domain, with the rest looked up from reference TRBV28 and TRBJ2-5, is DVKVTQSSRYLVKRTGEKVFLECVQDMDHENMFWYRQDPGLGLRLIYFSYDVKMKEKGDIPEGYSVSREKKERFSLILESASTNQTSMYLCASSSLRGFQETQYFGPGTRLLVL.

This clonotype has a count of ten or more. The rearrangement uses TRBV19 and TRBJ1-2; 7 bases fit TRBD1. The CDR3 runs to 15 residues. Trimming took 6 bases from V and 6 from J; bases not matched to a gene: 13. The germline gives CDR1 LNHDA, CDR2 SQIVND (reference sequence). CDR3 sequence: CASSLTGTATNGYTF. CDR3 DNA sequence: TGTGCCAGTAGCCTTACCGGGACAGCGACTAATGGCTACACCTTC.

The rearrangement links TRBV20-1 to TRBJ1-4; D ambiguous. V lost 3 bases and J lost 7, with 6 bases in between. The CDR3 length is 11 residues. Germline loops: CDR1 DFQATT, CDR2 SNEGSKA (reference sequence). CDR3 DNA: TGCAGTGCTAGGACCGGTGAAAAACTGTTTTTT. Amino acid sequence: CSARTGEKLFF.

This clonotype was counted ten times or more. The chain recombines TRBV12-3 or TRBV12-4 with TRBJ2-7; D ambiguous. CDR3 length: 12 amino acids. Trimming stripped 5 bases from V and 2 bases from J, with 7 bases between. CDR3 amino acids: CASSPSPYEQYF. Written as DNA, the CDR3 is TGTGCCAGCAGTCCCTCCCCCTACGAGCAGTACTTC.

This chain connects TRBV20-1 to TRBJ2-2; TRBD1 agrees at 8 bases. J gave up 13 bases and V 6 bases, and 10 bases lay outside the gene matches. The CDR3 loop spans 12 amino acids. Germline V CDR1 and CDR2: DFQATT, SNEGSKA (reference sequence). DNA of the CDR3: TGCAGTGCCCAACCACAGGGGGAGTCGCTGTTTTTT. This translates into CSAQPQGESLFF.

Concerning this clonotype itself: With a much larger clone just one base away, this may be a read error. The chain couples TRBV19 to TRBJ2-4; TRBD1 is a possible D gene (5 bases). Germline V gene data show CDR1 as LNHDA and CDR2 as SQIVND (reference sequence). CDR3 size: 15 residues. This CDR3 is CAGSIFKQGAAIQYF. Here the CDR3 DNA reads TGTGCCGGTAGTATATTCAAACAAGGGGCCGCCATTCAGTACTTC.

The rearrangement joins TRBV12-3 or TRBV12-4 to TRBJ2-5; D is unclear. Trimming stripped 0 bases from V and 4 bases from J, with 12 bases between. This CDR3 is 15 amino acids long. Here the CDR3 reads CASSLAVGLGETQYF. The CDR3 DNA reads TGTGCCAGCAGTTTAGCGGTGGGTTTAGGAGAGACCCAGTACTTC.

This clonotype was counted at least ten times. The chain employs TRBV5-4 and TRBJ2-1; 8 bases agree with TRBD1. In germline, CDR1 is SGHNT, CDR2 YYREEE (reference sequence). V dropped 0 bases and J dropped 4; count of bases not matched to a gene: 6. The CDR3 length is 16 residues. This chain's CDR3 is CASSLGQGALYNEQFF. The DNA for the CDR3 is TGTGCCAGCAGCTTGGGGCAGGGGGCATTATACAATGAGCAGTTCTTC. Full variable domain (missing parts from reference TRBV5-4 and TRBJ2-1): ETGVTQSPTHLIKTRGQQVTLRCSSQSGHNTVSWYQQALGQGPQFIFQYYREEENGRGNFPPRFSGLQFPNYSSELNVNALELDDSALYLCASSLGQGALYNEQFFGPGTRLTVL.

At least ten counts were recorded for this clonotype. V is TRBV29-1 and J is TRBJ2-5, with D unresolved. Germline V lookup: CDR1 SQVTM, CDR2 ANQGSEA. The CDR3 sequence is 13 residues long. Trimming took off 4 bases at V and 5 bases at J, with 14 bases between the two ends. The CDR3 region is CSVVINAGETQYF. For the CDR3, the DNA is TGCAGCGTTGTAATCAACGCCGGGGAGACCCAGTACTTC.

Many counts were recorded for this clonotype. The rearrangement joins TRBV6-2 or TRBV6-3 to TRBJ2-7; D call uncertain. Germline V CDR1 and CDR2: MNHEY, SVGEGT. This CDR3 spans 13 amino acids. The germline V and J ends were trimmed by 0 bases and 2 bases, with 5 bases remaining between them. CDR3 nucleotide sequence: TGTGCCAGCAGTTACTCTAGCCCCTACGAGCAGTACTTC. Its translation: CASSYSSPYEQYF.

This clonotype came up many times. The chain joins TRBV6-1 to TRBJ1-6; 11 bases fit TRBD1. Germline CDR1 and CDR2: MNHNS and SASEGT. The CDR3 length is 15 residues. Trimming removed 10 bases from V and 3 bases from J; junction bases left unmatched: 5. In DNA, the CDR3 is TGTGCCACCCAGGGACAGGGGGTCTATAATTCACCCCTCCACTTT. It is translated as CATQGQGVYNSPLHF.

Concerning this clonotype: An end of the junction does not agree with germline; a read error may underlie this. The gene calls are TRBV4-1 and TRBJ1-4, with D unclear. Germline assignment: CDR1 MGHRA and CDR2 YSYEKL. There are 14 residues in the CDR3. CDR3 protein: CTSSRPDGNEKLFF. The CDR3 coding sequence is TGCACCAGCAGCCGCCCCGACGGTAATGAAAAACTGTTTTTT.